This T cell receptor beta chain originates from a study of shared clonotypes between healthy human individuals. Naivety among CD8 cells was defined by CD45RO negativity and positive CCR7 selection, thereby excluding terminally differentiated effector memory CD45RA+ cells. Study-wide results and limits: Rarefaction showed sorted-subset sequencing was incomplete despite large depth. It was the non-shared clonotypes that had lower generation probabilities than clonotypes shared by all four donors. Among donors, clonotype sharing was expected to be affected by sequencing depth.

This clone was seen a single time. Its antigen is unknown. Libraries were prepared by immunoSEQ multiplex PCR; TCRdb keeps only in-frame clonotypes and omits some of them. The table records around 1,900,000 clones, about 94% of them present only once. CDR3 size: 14 residues. V lost 2 bases to trimming and J lost 5 bases, with 12 bases between them. Germline-derived CDR1 and CDR2 are MNHNY and SVGAGI (reference sequence). The sequenced material came from naive CD8+ T cells from PBMCs. The chain links TRBV6-6 to TRBJ2-5, with D perhaps TRBD1 or TRBD2 (6 bases each). The TCR was taken from a man between 18 and 35 years old in good health. Some clones in this sample may be carry-over from other donors' samples. CDR3 DNA: TGTGCCAGCAGTTACGAGGGGGGAGCGGAGACCCAGTACTTC. Its translation is CASSYEGGAETQYF.